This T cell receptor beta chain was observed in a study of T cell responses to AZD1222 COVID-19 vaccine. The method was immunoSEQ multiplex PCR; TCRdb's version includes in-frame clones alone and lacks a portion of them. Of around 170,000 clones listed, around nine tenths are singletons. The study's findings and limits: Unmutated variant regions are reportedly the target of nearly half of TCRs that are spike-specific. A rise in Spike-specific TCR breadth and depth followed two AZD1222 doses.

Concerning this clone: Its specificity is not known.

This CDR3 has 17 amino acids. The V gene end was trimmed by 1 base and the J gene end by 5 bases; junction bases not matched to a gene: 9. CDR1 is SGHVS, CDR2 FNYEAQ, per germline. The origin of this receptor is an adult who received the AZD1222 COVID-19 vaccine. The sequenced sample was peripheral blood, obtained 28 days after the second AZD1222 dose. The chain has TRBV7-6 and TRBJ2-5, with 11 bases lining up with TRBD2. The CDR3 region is CASSLVLGTSGWETQYF. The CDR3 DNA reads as TGTGCCAGCAGCTTAGTATTAGGGACTAGCGGCTGGGAGACCCAGTACTTC. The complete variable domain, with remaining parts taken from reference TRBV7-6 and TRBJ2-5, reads GAGVSQSPRYKVTKRGQDVALRCDPISGHVSLYWYRQALGQGPEFLTYFNYEAQQDKSGLPNDRFSAERPEGSISTLTIQRTEQRDSAMYRCASSLVLGTSGWETQYFGPGTRLLVL.